The source of this T cell receptor (beta chain) is a study of blood T cell repertoires in COVID-19. This table comes from immunoSEQ multiplex PCR, and its TCRdb copy is limited to in-frame clones, with some not included. Of 50,000 to 65,000 clones in the sample, about 86% are singletons; the top ten hold more than 4.5%. In germline, CDR1 is SGHTA, CDR2 FQGTGA. This CDR3 contains 15 residues. After removal of 5 bases from V and 7 bases from J, the junction contained 8 bases not matched to a gene. This sequence originates from a man between 60 and 70 years old with acute or convalescent COVID-19. The rearrangement uses TRBV7-3 and TRBJ2-7; 13 nucleotides agree with TRBD2. The source material was peripheral blood. The chain's CDR3 is CASSIGLAGVGEQYF. The CDR3 DNA reads as TGTGCCAGCAGCATCGGACTAGCGGGAGTGGGTGAGCAGTACTTC.